Listed below are T cell receptor beta chains from one sample, sequenced in a study of cytomegalovirus exposure and HLA in healthy donors. Libraries were prepared by immunoSEQ multiplex PCR; TCRdb keeps only in-frame clonotypes and omits some of them. Of about 58,000 clones in the sample, under 95% are singletons; the top ten hold 1% to 1.2%. Sequenced input: PBMCs. These receptors all come from a young man in good health and CMV-seronegative. CDR3s include the opening cysteine and the closing phenylalanine or tryptophan. Each record gives: D gene, J gene, clone size, V gene, CDR3 protein, CDR3 DNA. D genes are given only for firm matches. Not all rows give a size; the values are once, few, many and, for expanded clones, a class.

TRBD1	TRBJ2-3	NA	TRBV5-1	CASSSRTGDTDTQYF	TGCGCCAGCAGCTCCAGGACAGGAGACACAGATACGCAGTATTTT
TRBD2	TRBJ2-7	NA	TRBV29-1	CSAAGGKTYEQYF	TGCAGCGCAGCGGGAGGGAAGACCTACGAGCAGTACTTC
NA	TRBJ2-7	NA	TRBV19	CASSMQGNMAYEQYF	TGTGCCAGTAGTATGCAGGGGAATATGGCCTACGAGCAGTACTTC
TRBD2	TRBJ2-7	NA	TRBV25-1	CASSRGTSGYEQYF	TGTGCCAGCAGTAGGGGGACTAGCGGCTACGAGCAGTACTTC
TRBD1	TRBJ2-1	few	TRBV7-6	CASSLGQGADNEQFF	TGTGCCAGCAGCTTGGGACAGGGGGCGGACAATGAGCAGTTCTTC
NA	TRBJ2-5	NA	TRBV5-1	CASSLDPSWGETQYF	TGCGCCAGCAGCTTGGACCCTAGCTGGGGAGAGACCCAGTACTTC
TRBD1	TRBJ2-5	NA	TRBV7-2	CASSFDRAKGETQYF	TGTGCCAGCAGCTTCGACAGGGCCAAGGGAGAGACCCAGTACTTC
TRBD1	TRBJ2-2	NA	TRBV6-1	CASPGTGGNTGELFF	TGCGCGTCCCCCGGAACAGGGGGGAACACCGGGGAGCTGTTTTTT
NA	TRBJ2-1	NA	TRBV6-5	CASSYSDSPGEQFF	TGTGCCAGCAGTTACTCGGACTCCCCCGGTGAGCAGTTCTTC
TRBD2	TRBJ2-1	NA	TRBV5-1	CASSLRPGLDWNEQFF	TGCGCCAGCAGCTTGAGGCCGGGACTAGATTGGAATGAGCAGTTCTTC
TRBD2	TRBJ2-1	NA	TRBV28	CASSSFTSGREYEQFF	TGTGCCAGCAGTTCCTTCACTAGCGGGAGAGAGTATGAGCAGTTCTTC
TRBD1	TRBJ2-7	once	TRBV29-1	CSALTGKQAYEQYF	TGCAGCGCTTTGACAGGGAAACAGGCCTACGAGCAGTACTTC
NA	TRBJ1-1	NA	TRBV6-1	CASSEEGETEAFF	TGTGCCAGCAGTGAAGAGGGGGAAACTGAAGCTTTCTTT
NA	TRBJ1-5	NA	TRBV2	CASSESWRTQPQHF	TGTGCCAGCAGTGAAAGTTGGAGGACTCAGCCCCAGCATTTT
TRBD1	TRBJ1-1	NA	TRBV7-9	CASSHDRVTEAFF	TGTGCCAGCAGCCACGACAGGGTCACTGAAGCTTTCTTT
NA	TRBJ2-7	NA	TRBV7-2	CASTLSSYEQYF	TGTGCCAGCACATTGAGTTCATACGAGCAGTACTTC
TRBD1	TRBJ2-2	once	TRBV4-2	CASSPSTGDSTGELFF	TGTGCCAGCAGCCCATCGACAGGGGATAGCACCGGGGAGCTGTTTTTT
TRBD2	TRBJ2-7	NA	TRBV6-1	CASSNLAGERREQYF	TGTGCCAGCAGTAATCTAGCGGGAGAACGTCGGGAGCAGTACTTC
TRBD1	TRBJ2-7	NA	TRBV9	CASSVAGTGFNEQYF	TGTGCCAGCAGCGTAGCCGGGACAGGGTTCAACGAGCAGTACTTC
NA	TRBJ2-5	NA	TRBV20-1	CSREIGETQYF	TGCAGCAGGGAAATAGGAGAGACCCAGTACTTC
TRBD1	TRBJ1-5	NA	TRBV6-1	CASSGMTGSNQPQHF	TGTGCCAGCAGTGGAATGACAGGGAGCAATCAGCCCCAGCATTTT
TRBD2	TRBJ2-3	NA	TRBV27	CASSLVAGVLKTDTQYF	TGTGCCAGCAGTTTAGTGGCGGGAGTATTGAAGACAGATACGCAGTATTTT
TRBD2	TRBJ2-1	NA	TRBV28	CASTPGGASSYNEQFF	TGTGCCAGCACCCCCGGGGGGGCGAGCTCCTACAATGAGCAGTTCTTC
TRBD2	TRBJ2-1	NA	TRBV11-3	CASSSRLAGEGEQFF	TGTGCCAGCAGCTCCAGACTAGCGGGAGAAGGTGAGCAGTTCTTC
TRBD2	TRBJ2-5	NA	TRBV9	CASSPGLAERQETQYF	TGTGCCAGCAGCCCAGGACTAGCGGAAAGACAAGAGACCCAGTACTTC
TRBD1	TRBJ2-2	NA	TRBV25-1	CASSDGRTGDTGELFF	TGTGCCAGCAGTGACGGACGGACAGGAGACACCGGGGAGCTGTTTTTT
TRBD1	TRBJ2-3	NA	TRBV27	CASSFQDRGTDTQYF	TGTGCCAGCAGTTTTCAGGACAGGGGCACAGATACGCAGTATTTT
NA	TRBJ2-5	once	TRBV19	CASSSNLGDGYF	TGTGCCAGTAGTAGCAACTTGGGAGATGGGTACTTC
NA	TRBJ2-1	NA	TRBV27	CASISGINEQFF	TGTGCCAGCATTTCGGGGATTAATGAGCAGTTCTTC
TRBD1	TRBJ2-3	NA	TRBV30	CARDRETDTQYF	TGTGCCCGGGACAGGGAAACAGATACGCAGTATTTT
NA	TRBJ2-1	NA	TRBV27	CASSLTEYNEQFF	TGTGCCAGCAGTTTGACTGAATACAATGAGCAGTTCTTC
TRBD2	TRBJ2-5	NA	TRBV29-1	CSVVLAWLADQETQYF	TGCAGCGTTGTACTCGCTTGGCTAGCGGACCAAGAGACCCAGTACTTC
TRBD2	TRBJ2-7	NA	TRBV4-3	CASSQDRDGSGSRYEQYF	TGCGCCAGCAGCCAAGATAGGGACGGGAGCGGGAGTCGGTACGAGCAGTACTTC
NA	TRBJ1-2	NA	TRBV13	CASSLQGYYGYTF	TGTGCCAGCAGCTTACAGGGATACTATGGCTACACCTTC
TRBD1	TRBJ1-2	NA	TRBV28	CASQQTGEGYGYTF	TGTGCCAGTCAACAGACAGGGGAGGGTTATGGCTACACCTTC
NA	TRBJ1-4	NA	TRBV21-1	CASSKLKGEKLFF	TGTGCCAGCAGCAAATTAAAGGGAGAGAAACTGTTTTTT
NA	TRBJ2-3	NA	TRBV11-1	CASSTSTDTQYF	TGTGCCAGCAGCACAAGCACAGATACGCAGTATTTT
TRBD2	TRBJ2-3	NA	TRBV5-1	CASSSRSSGATDTQYF	TGCGCCAGCAGCTCAAGGTCTAGCGGTGCCACAGATACGCAGTATTTT
TRBD1	TRBJ2-7	NA	TRBV9	CASSVDETGIYEQYF	TGTGCCAGCAGCGTAGATGAGACAGGGATTTACGAGCAGTACTTC
NA	TRBJ2-1	NA	TRBV5-4	CASSPTGPSYNEQFF	TGTGCCAGCAGCCCCACTGGGCCATCCTACAATGAGCAGTTCTTC
TRBD1	TRBJ2-7	NA	TRBV18	CASKSGTDRYEQYF	TGTGCCAGCAAATCCGGGACAGATCGTTACGAGCAGTACTTC
NA	TRBJ2-3	NA	TRBV27	CATHPGTGTDTQYF	TGTGCCACCCACCCCGGGACTGGCACAGATACGCAGTATTTT
NA	TRBJ2-7	few	TRBV27	CASSLRQTGWEQYF	TGTGCCAGCAGTTTAAGGCAGACGGGATGGGAGCAGTACTTC
TRBD2	TRBJ2-5	NA	TRBV27	CASSLGTSGREETQYF	TGTGCCAGCAGTTTGGGGACTAGCGGGAGAGAAGAGACCCAGTACTTC
TRBD1	TRBJ2-7	once	TRBV6-5	CASSGTGGTYEQYF	TGTGCCAGCAGTGGGACAGGGGGTACCTACGAGCAGTACTTC
TRBD2	TRBJ2-1	NA	TRBV29-1	CSVIVLAEKYNEQFF	TGCAGCGTTATCGTACTAGCGGAAAAATACAATGAGCAGTTCTTC
NA	TRBJ2-1	once	TRBV30	CAWSVRNEQFF	TGTGCCTGGAGTGTTCGCAATGAGCAGTTCTTC
NA	TRBJ2-5	NA	TRBV29-1	CSVDRWGQGTQETQYF	TGCAGCGTTGATCGTTGGGGACAAGGGACCCAAGAGACCCAGTACTTC
TRBD1	TRBJ2-3	NA	TRBV25-1	CASSESGTDTDTQYF	TGTGCCAGCAGTGAATCGGGGACAGACACAGATACGCAGTATTTT
TRBD2	TRBJ2-1	NA	TRBV4-2	CASSQDPASGYNEQFF	TGTGCCAGCAGCCAAGATCCGGCTAGCGGCTACAATGAGCAGTTCTTC
NA	TRBJ2-3	NA	TRBV27	CASSLGLSDTQYF	TGTGCCAGCAGTTTGGGACTTTCAGATACGCAGTATTTT
TRBD2	TRBJ2-3	NA	TRBV4-1	CASSQGASGGPTDTQYF	TGCGCCAGCAGCCAAGGGGCTAGCGGGGGACCAACAGATACGCAGTATTTT
TRBD2	TRBJ2-7	NA	TRBV27	CASRNSGTSYEQYF	TGTGCCAGCAGAAATAGCGGGACCTCCTACGAGCAGTACTTC